Included here is one T cell receptor (beta chain) sequence, with context. What it binds is not known. Unsorted whole blood yielded the blood RNA, and germline DNA was also extracted. This entry comes from a study of tumor-infiltrating lymphocytes in primary liver carcinoma. Across the study: The study included patients who were men and women aged 30 to 69 years.

This CDR3 has 13 residues. Germline V lookup: CDR1 SQVTM, CDR2 ANQGSEA. Trimming shortened V by 5 bases and J by 7 bases, and 12 bases separated the two germline ends. With approximately 500 ng total RNA as template and a constant-region primer, TCR beta cDNA was made. Each TCR beta library was derived from three nested multiplex PCR rounds that employed slightly modified ARM-PCR. Rounds one and two of PCR, each of roughly 11 cycles, were primed with TRBV1-TRBV30 forward primers and a C-beta reverse primer. One entry per CDR3 protein, called by TCRdb with MiXCR from the multiplex PCR reads. The table lists 310,000 or so distinct CDR3 sequences, around three fifths of them singletons. Findings of the study overall: Tumor region pairs showed greater overlap than either tumor-adjacent or tumor-blood pairs did.

The gene calls are TRBV29-1 and TRBJ1-6; D unclear. The receptor was derived from a woman aged 25 to 39 with primary liver carcinoma and hepatitis B virus infection. Sequenced sample: peripheral blood. The CDR3 DNA reads TGCAGCGTTTCGATAGCTCTAAATTCACCCCTCCACTTT. Translated, it gives CSVSIALNSPLHF.